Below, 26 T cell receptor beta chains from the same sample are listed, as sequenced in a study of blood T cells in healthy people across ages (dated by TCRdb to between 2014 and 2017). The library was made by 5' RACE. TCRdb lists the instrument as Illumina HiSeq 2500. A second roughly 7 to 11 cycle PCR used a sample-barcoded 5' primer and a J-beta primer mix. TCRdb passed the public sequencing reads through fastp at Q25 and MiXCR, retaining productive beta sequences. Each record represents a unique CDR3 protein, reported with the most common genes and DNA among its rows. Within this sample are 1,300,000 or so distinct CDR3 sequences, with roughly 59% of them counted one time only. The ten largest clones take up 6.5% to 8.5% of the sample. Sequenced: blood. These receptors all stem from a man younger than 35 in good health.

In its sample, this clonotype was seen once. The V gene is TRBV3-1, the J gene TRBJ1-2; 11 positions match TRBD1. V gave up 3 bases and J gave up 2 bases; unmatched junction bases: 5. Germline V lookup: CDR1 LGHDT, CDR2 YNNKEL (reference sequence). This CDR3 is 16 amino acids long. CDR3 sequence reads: CASSHVRDRGNYGYTF. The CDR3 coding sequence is TGTGCCAGCAGCCATGTACGGGACAGGGGGAACTATGGCTACACCTTC.

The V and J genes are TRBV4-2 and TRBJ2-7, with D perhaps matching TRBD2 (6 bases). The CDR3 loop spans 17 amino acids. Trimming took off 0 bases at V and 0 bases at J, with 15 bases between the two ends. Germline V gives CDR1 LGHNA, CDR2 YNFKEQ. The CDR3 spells CASSQDGSGPSSYEQYF. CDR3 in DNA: TGTGCCAGCAGCCAAGATGGGAGCGGGCCGAGCTCCTACGAGCAGTACTTC.

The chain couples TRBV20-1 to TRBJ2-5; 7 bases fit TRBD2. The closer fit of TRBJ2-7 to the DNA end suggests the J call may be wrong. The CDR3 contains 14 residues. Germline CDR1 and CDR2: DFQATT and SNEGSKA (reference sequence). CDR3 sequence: CSARTAGVSYEQYF. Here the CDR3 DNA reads TGCAGTGCTAGAACTGCGGGGGTGTCCTACGAGCAGTACTTC.

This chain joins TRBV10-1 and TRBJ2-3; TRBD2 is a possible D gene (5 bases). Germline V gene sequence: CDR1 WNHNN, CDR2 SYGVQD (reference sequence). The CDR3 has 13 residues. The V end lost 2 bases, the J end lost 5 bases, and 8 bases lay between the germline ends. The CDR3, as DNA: TGCGCCAGCAGTGAGGGACTCGGAGATACGCAGTATTTT. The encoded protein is CASSEGLGDTQYF.

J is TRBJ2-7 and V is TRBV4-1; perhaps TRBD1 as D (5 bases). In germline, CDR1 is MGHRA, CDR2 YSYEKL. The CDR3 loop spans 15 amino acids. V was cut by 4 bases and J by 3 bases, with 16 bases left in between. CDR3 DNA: TGCGCCAGCAGCCGTTACCAGACAGAAGTCTACGAGCAGTACTTC. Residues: CASSRYQTEVYEQYF.

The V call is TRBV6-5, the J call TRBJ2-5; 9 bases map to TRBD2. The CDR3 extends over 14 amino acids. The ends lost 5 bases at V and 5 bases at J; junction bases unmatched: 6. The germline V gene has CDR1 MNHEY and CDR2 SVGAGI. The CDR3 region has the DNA TGTGCCAGCAGTCTGGCTAGCGGGATGGAGACCCAGTACTTC. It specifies CASSLASGMETQYF.

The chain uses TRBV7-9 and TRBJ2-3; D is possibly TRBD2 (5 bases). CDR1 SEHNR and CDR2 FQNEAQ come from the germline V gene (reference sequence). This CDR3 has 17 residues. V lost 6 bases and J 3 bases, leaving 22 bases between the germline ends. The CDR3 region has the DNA TGTGCCAGCAGTTCCCTCCTTGGTGGGCCGGGGACAGATACGCAGTATTTT. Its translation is CASSSLLGGPGTDTQYF.

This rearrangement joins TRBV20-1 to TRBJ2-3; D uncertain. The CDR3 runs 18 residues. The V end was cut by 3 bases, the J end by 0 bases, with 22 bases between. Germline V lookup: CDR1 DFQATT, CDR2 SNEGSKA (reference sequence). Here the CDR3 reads CSARSVYQQLSSTDTQYF. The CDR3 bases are TGCAGTGCTAGGTCCGTCTACCAACAACTTTCTAGCACAGATACGCAGTATTTT.

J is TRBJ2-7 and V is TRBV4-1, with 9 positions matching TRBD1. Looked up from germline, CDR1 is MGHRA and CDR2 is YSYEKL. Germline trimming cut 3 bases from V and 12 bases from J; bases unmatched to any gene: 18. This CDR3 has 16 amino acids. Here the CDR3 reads CASSHIPGQGREALYF. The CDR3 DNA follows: TGCGCCAGCAGCCATATCCCGGGACAGGGACGTGAGGCCCTGTACTTC.

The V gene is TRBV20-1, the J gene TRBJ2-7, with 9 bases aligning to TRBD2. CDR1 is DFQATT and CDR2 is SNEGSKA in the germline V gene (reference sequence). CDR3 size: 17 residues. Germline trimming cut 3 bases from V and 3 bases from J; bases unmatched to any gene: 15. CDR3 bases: TGCAGTGCTAGCTCTCCTGCGGGGGGGACTCAAATCTACGAGCAGTACTTC. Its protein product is CSASSPAGGTQIYEQYF.

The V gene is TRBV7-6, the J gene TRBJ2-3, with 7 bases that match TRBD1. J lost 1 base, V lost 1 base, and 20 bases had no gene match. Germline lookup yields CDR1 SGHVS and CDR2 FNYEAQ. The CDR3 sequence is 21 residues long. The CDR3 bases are TGTGCCAGCAGCTTAGAAATGGGGGCTGAGACAGGAGGACAGGGCACAGATACGCAGTATTTT. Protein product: CASSLEMGAETGGQGTDTQYF.

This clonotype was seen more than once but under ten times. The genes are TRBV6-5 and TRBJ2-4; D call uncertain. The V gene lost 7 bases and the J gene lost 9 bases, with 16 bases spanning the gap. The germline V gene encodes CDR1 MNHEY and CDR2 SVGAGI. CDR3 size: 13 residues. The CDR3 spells CASTQSRLSIQYF. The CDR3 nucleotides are TGTGCCAGCACCCAAAGTCGGCTTAGCATTCAGTACTTC.

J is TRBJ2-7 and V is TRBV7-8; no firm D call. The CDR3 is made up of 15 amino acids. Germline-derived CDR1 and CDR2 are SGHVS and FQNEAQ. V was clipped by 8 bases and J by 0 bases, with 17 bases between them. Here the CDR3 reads CASGPGQAPSYEQYF. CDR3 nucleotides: TGTGCCAGCGGGCCCGGCCAGGCGCCCTCCTACGAGCAGTACTTC.

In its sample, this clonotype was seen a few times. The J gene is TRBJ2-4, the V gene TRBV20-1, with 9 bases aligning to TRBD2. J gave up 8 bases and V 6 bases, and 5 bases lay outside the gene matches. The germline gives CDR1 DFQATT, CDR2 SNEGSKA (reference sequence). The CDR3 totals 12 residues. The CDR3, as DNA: TGCAGTGCCGGGACTAGCCGTTACATTCAGTACTTC. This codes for CSAGTSRYIQYF.

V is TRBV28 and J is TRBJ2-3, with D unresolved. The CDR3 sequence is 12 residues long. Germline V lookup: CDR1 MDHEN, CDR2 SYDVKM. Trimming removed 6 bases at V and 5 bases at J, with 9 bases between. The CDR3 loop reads CASRDLGDTQYF. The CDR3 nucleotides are TGTGCCAGCAGAGACCTGGGAGATACGCAGTATTTT. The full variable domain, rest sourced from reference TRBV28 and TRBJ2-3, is DVKVTQSSRYLVKRTGEKVFLECVQDMDHENMFWYRQDPGLGLRLIYFSYDVKMKEKGDIPEGYSVSREKKERFSLILESASTNQTSMYLCASRDLGDTQYFGPGTRLTVL.

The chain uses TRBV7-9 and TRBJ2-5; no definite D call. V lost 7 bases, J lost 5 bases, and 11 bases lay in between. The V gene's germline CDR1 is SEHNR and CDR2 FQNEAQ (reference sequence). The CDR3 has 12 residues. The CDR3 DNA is TGTGCCAGCACCCCCAGTGGCGAGACCCAGTACTTC. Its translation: CASTPSGETQYF.

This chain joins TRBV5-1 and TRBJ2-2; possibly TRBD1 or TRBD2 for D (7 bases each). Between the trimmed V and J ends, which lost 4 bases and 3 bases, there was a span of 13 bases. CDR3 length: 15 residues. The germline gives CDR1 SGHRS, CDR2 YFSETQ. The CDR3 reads CASSTTGRDTGELFF. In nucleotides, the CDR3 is TGCGCCAGCAGCACGACAGGGAGGGACACCGGGGAGCTGTTTTTT.

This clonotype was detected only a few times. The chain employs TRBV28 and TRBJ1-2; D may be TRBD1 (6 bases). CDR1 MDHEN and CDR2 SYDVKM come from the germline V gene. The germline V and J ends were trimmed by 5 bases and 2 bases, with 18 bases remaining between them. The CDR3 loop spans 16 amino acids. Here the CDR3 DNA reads TGTGCCAGCAGTGCCCCCTACGACAGGAGGAACTATGGCTACACCTTC. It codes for CASSAPYDRRNYGYTF.

In DNA form, the CDR3 reads TGTGCCAGCAGCTTATTGCCAGCCAACACTGAAGCTTTCTTT. Translation: CASSLLPANTEAFF. The chain has TRBV7-8 and TRBJ1-1, with D unclear. Per the germline V gene, CDR1 is SGHVS and CDR2 is FQNEAQ. V was clipped by 2 bases and J by 2 bases, with 9 bases between them. The CDR3 extends over 14 amino acids.

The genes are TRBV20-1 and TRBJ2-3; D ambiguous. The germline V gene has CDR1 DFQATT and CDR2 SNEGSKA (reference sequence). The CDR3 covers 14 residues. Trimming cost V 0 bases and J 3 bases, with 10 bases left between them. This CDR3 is CSAREWVRTDTQYF. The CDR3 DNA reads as TGCAGTGCTAGAGAGTGGGTTCGGACAGATACGCAGTATTTT.

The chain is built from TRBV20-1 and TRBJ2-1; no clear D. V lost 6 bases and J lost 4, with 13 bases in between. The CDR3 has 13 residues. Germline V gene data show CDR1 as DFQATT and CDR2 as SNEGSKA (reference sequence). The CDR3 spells CSAIRALYNEQFF. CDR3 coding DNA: TGCAGTGCCATCCGGGCACTTTACAATGAGCAGTTCTTC.

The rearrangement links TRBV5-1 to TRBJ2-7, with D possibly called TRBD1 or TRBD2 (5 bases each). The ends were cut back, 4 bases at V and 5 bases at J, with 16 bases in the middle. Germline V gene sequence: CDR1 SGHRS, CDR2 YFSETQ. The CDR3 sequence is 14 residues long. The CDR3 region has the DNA TGCGCCAGCAGCCAAACTAGGGGCGAGAACGAGCAGTACTTC. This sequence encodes CASSQTRGENEQYF.

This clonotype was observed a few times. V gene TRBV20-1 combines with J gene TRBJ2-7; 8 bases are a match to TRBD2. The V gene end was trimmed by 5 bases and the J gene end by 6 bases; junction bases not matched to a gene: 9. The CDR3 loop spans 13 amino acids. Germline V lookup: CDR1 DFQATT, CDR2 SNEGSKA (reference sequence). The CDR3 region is CSADGGEIGEQYF. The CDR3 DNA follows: TGCAGTGCTGACGGGGGGGAAATTGGCGAGCAGTACTTC.

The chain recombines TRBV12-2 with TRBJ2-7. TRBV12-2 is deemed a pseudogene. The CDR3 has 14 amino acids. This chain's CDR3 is CASRPRRYDYEQYF. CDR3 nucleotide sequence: TGTGCAAGTCGCCCGAGGCGGTACGACTACGAGCAGTACTTC.

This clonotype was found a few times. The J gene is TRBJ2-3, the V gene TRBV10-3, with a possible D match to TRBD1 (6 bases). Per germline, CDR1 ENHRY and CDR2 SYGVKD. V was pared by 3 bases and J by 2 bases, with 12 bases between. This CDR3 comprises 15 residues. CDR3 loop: CAISDRGPPTDTQYF. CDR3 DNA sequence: TGTGCCATCAGTGACAGGGGCCCCCCCACAGATACGCAGTATTTT.

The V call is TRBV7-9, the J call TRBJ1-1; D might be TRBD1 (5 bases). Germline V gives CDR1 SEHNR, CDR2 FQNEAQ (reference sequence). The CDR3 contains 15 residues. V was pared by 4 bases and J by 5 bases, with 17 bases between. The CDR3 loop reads CASSSSGSRGTEAFF. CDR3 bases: TGTGCCAGCAGCTCATCAGGGAGTAGGGGAACTGAAGCTTTCTTT.